Below, 24 T cell receptor beta chains from the same sample are listed, as sequenced in a study of shared clonotypes between healthy human individuals. Assay used: immunoSEQ multiplex PCR; TCRdb lists only in-frame clones, some missing. This sample has about 680,000 clones, with 92% found just once. In the naive CD8 group, cells lacked CD45RO and were positively selected for CCR7, so terminally differentiated effector memory CD45RA+ cells were left out. The sequenced material came from naive CD8+ T cells sorted from blood. Receptor source: a man aged 25-45 years in good health.

The chain employs TRBV4-1 and TRBJ2-1; D call uncertain. With 4 bases removed from V and 4 bases from J, the gap between germline ends came to 8 bases. The CDR3 is 13 amino acids. From germline, CDR1 is MGHRA and CDR2 YSYEKL. DNA for the CDR3: TGCGCCAGCAGCCCTAACGAATACAATGAGCAGTTCTTC. It encodes CASSPNEYNEQFF.

The chain links TRBV9 to TRBJ2-3; TRBD2 matches 8 bases. This CDR3 spans 16 amino acids. Trimming removed 2 bases from V and 3 bases from J; junction bases left unmatched: 8. Per germline, CDR1 SGDLS and CDR2 YYNGEE. In nucleotides, the CDR3 is TGTGCCAGCAGCGTCCCCGACAGCGGGAGAACAGATACGCAGTATTTT. The encoded protein is CASSVPDSGRTDTQYF. Supplemented by reference TRBV9 and TRBJ2-3, the full variable domain reads DSGVTQTPKHLITATGQRVTLRCSPRSGDLSVYWYQQSLDQGLQFLIQYYNGEERAKGNILERFSAQQFPDLHSELNLSSLELGDSALYFCASSVPDSGRTDTQYFGPGTRLTVL.

This clone was counted once. The rearrangement links TRBV5-6 to TRBJ2-1; D not resolved. Germline V gene data show CDR1 as SGHDT and CDR2 as YYEEEE. The V gene lost 2 bases and the J gene lost 5 bases, with 17 bases spanning the gap. The CDR3 contains 16 residues. The CDR3 coding sequence is TGTGCCAGCAGCTTTAACGGGTTTCGTGCCGACAATGAGCAGTTCTTC. Translating it yields CASSFNGFRADNEQFF.

The rearrangement links TRBV7-9 to TRBJ1-1; 7 positions match TRBD1. Germline V gene sequence: CDR1 SEHNR, CDR2 FQNEAQ (reference sequence). With V trimmed by 0 bases and J by 0 bases, 13 bases remained unmatched. The CDR3 loop spans 19 amino acids. CDR3 in DNA: TGTGCCAGCAGCTTAGCTCACTCGAGGGGGCAAGGGATGAACACTGAAGCTTTCTTT. It encodes CASSLAHSRGQGMNTEAFF.

The chain links TRBV27 to TRBJ2-5, with TRBD2 as a possible D gene (6 bases). Looked up from germline, CDR1 is MNHEY and CDR2 is SMNVEV (reference sequence). The V gene lost 3 bases and the J gene lost 2 bases, with 19 bases spanning the gap. The CDR3 has 17 amino acids. The CDR3 DNA follows: TGTGCCAGCAGTTTGTTTATGGGAGGTTTCGTTCAAGAGACCCAGTACTTC. Its protein product is CASSLFMGGFVQETQYF.

This chain connects TRBV25-1 to TRBJ1-5; D is uncertain. The germline V gene encodes CDR1 MGHDK and CDR2 SYGVNS. Trimming removed 4 bases from V and 0 bases from J, with 13 bases in between. The CDR3 has 16 amino acids. This CDR3 reads CASSGHSVNSNQPQHF. The CDR3 nucleotides read TGTGCCAGCAGTGGCCATTCGGTTAATAGCAATCAGCCCCAGCATTTT.

The J gene is TRBJ2-2, the V gene TRBV9; 7 bases match TRBD2. The CDR3 is 15 residues long. CDR1 is SGDLS and CDR2 is YYNGEE in the germline V gene. J gave up 4 bases and V 4 bases, and 7 bases lay outside the gene matches. As DNA, the CDR3 is TGTGCCAGCAGCCCGAAAGCGGGAATCACCGGGGAGCTGTTTTTT. This sequence encodes CASSPKAGITGELFF.

The V and J genes are TRBV11-2 and TRBJ1-5, with 12 bases matching TRBD1. Germline values: CDR1 SGHAT, CDR2 FQNNGV. The CDR3 loop spans 16 amino acids. J lost 6 bases, V lost 5 bases, and 8 bases had no gene match. The DNA for the CDR3 is TGTGCCAGCAGCCCCGGGACAGGGGGCGAGGGTCAGCCCCAGCATTTT. This codes for CASSPGTGGEGQPQHF.

The J gene is TRBJ1-1, the V gene TRBV25-1; perhaps TRBD1 as D (6 bases). V was trimmed by 2 bases and J by 4 bases, leaving 14 bases between them. Germline-derived CDR1 and CDR2 are MGHDK and SYGVNS. The length of the CDR3 is 15 residues. Here the CDR3 DNA reads TGTGCCAGCAGTGAAAGGAAGGGGGAGCGCACTGAAGCTTTCTTT. It is translated as CASSERKGERTEAFF. Looking up the rest from reference TRBV25-1 and TRBJ1-1 gives the full variable domain: EADIYQTPRYLVIGTGKKITLECSQTMGHDKMYWYQQDPGMELHLIHYSYGVNSTEKGDLSSESTVSRIRTEHFPLTLESARPSHTSQYLCASSERKGERTEAFFGQGTRLTVV.

This rearrangement joins TRBV7-9 to TRBJ2-3; D unclear. Germline V gives CDR1 SEHNR, CDR2 FQNEAQ (reference sequence). The CDR3 totals 17 residues. V shed 1 base and J shed 0 bases, with 14 bases lying between them. CDR3 bases: TGTGCCAGCAGCTTAGGCGGCAGCCATCCTAGCACAGATACGCAGTATTTT. Its protein is CASSLGGSHPSTDTQYF.

The V call is TRBV7-2, the J call TRBJ2-5; 11 bases align to TRBD2. The CDR3 totals 17 residues. Germline CDR1 reads SGHTA; CDR2 reads FQGNSA. After removal of 1 base from V and 5 bases from J, the junction contained 9 bases not matched to a gene. The CDR3 reads CASSLGETLAGGETQYF. The CDR3, as DNA: TGTGCCAGCAGCTTAGGGGAGACGTTAGCGGGAGGGGAGACCCAGTACTTC.

The chain recombines TRBV9 with TRBJ2-2; D is perhaps TRBD2 (5 bases). This CDR3 has 13 amino acids. Germline V CDR1 and CDR2: SGDLS, YYNGEE. V lost 4 bases and J lost 7, with 11 bases in between. CDR3 loop: CASSSEGGGELFF. For the CDR3, the DNA is TGTGCCAGCAGCTCCGAGGGTGGCGGGGAGCTGTTTTTT.

This chain links TRBV4-1 with TRBJ2-5; TRBD2 matches 7 bases. This CDR3 is built from 16 residues. Trimming took 1 base from V and 0 from J; bases not matched to a gene: 5. Germline V CDR1 and CDR2: MGHRA, YSYEKL. The CDR3 DNA is TGCGCCAGCAGCCAAGGGGGGGGACTCAACCAAGAGACCCAGTACTTC. Translating gives CASSQGGGLNQETQYF.

A note on this clone: This sample includes further DNA sequences coding for the same CDR3. The chain couples TRBV2 to TRBJ2-7, with TRBD2 matching over 7 bases. The length of the CDR3 is 12 residues. Germline V gene lookup returns CDR1 SNHLY and CDR2 FYNNEI. The junction had 1 base not matched to a gene; V was cut back by 6 bases and J by 2 bases. CDR3 bases: TGTGCCAGCAGGGCGGGAGCCTACGAGCAGTACTTC. Its protein is CASRAGAYEQYF.

The chain couples TRBV2 to TRBJ1-2; TRBD1 is a possible D gene (6 bases). The CDR3 has 13 residues. Germline V gives CDR1 SNHLY, CDR2 FYNNEI. V lost 4 bases to trimming and J lost 4 bases, with 10 bases between them. The CDR3 loop is CASSGRGGYGYTF. In nucleotides, the CDR3 is TGTGCCAGCAGTGGACGAGGGGGCTATGGCTACACCTTC.

This sequence joins TRBV4-3 and TRBJ2-6; D possibly corresponds to TRBD2 (5 bases). CDR1 and CDR2 (germline): LGHNA, YSLEER. The V end lost 2 bases, the J end lost 0 bases, and 14 bases lay between the germline ends. The CDR3 is 18 residues long. The CDR3 spells CASSQRTEANSGANVLTF. The CDR3 nucleotides are TGCGCCAGCAGCCAAAGGACGGAGGCAAACTCTGGGGCCAACGTCCTGACTTTC.

This clone is a singleton in its sample. The genes are TRBV5-1 and TRBJ2-1; 10 positions match TRBD1. The CDR3 contains 13 residues. Germline trimming cut 3 bases from V and 6 bases from J; bases unmatched to any gene: 0. Germline values: CDR1 SGHRS, CDR2 YFSETQ. The CDR3 sequence is CASSWTGGNEQFF. The CDR3 DNA is TGCGCCAGCAGCTGGACAGGGGGCAATGAGCAGTTCTTC.

The chain joins TRBV19 to TRBJ2-3; 11 bases fit TRBD1. The CDR3 loop spans 15 amino acids. Trimming removed 5 bases from V and 3 bases from J; junction bases left unmatched: 4. The germline CDR1 and CDR2 sequences are LNHDA and SQIVND (reference sequence). The CDR3 protein is CASSVGTGGTDTQYF. In DNA, the CDR3 is TGTGCCAGTAGTGTCGGGACAGGGGGAACAGATACGCAGTATTTT.

The chain employs TRBV7-7 and TRBJ2-3; a possible D gene is TRBD1 (6 bases). The CDR3 runs 13 residues. Germline loops: CDR1 SSHAT, CDR2 FNYEAQ (reference sequence). V lost 2 bases and J 4 bases, leaving 7 bases between the germline ends. Here the CDR3 DNA reads TGTGCCAGCAGCTTAACAGGGTCAGATACGCAGTATTTT. It yields the protein CASSLTGSDTQYF.

The genes are TRBV28 and TRBJ2-5, with TRBD1 matching 9 bases. Germline-derived CDR1 and CDR2 are MDHEN and SYDVKM. V lost 6 bases, J lost 5 bases, and 16 bases stayed unmatched. The CDR3 sequence is 17 residues long. CDR3 nucleotide sequence: TGTGCCAGCAGGCCTCTACCGGGACAGGGAATGAGGGAGACCCAGTACTTC. Translation: CASRPLPGQGMRETQYF.

This chain links TRBV19 with TRBJ2-2, with a tentative D call TRBD2 (6 bases). The CDR3 spans 18 residues. V was cut by 1 base and J by 6 bases, with 21 bases left in between. Germline V gene lookup returns CDR1 LNHDA and CDR2 SQIVND (reference sequence). CDR3 loop: CASSIGSLRGSAAGELFF. CDR3 DNA sequence: TGTGCCAGTAGTATAGGTAGCCTCCGGGGGTCGGCCGCCGGGGAGCTGTTTTTT.

The chain couples TRBV27 to TRBJ1-5, with D tentatively TRBD1 (6 bases). CDR1 and CDR2 from the germline V gene are MNHEY and SMNVEV (reference sequence). The CDR3 loop spans 14 amino acids. The V end was cut by 5 bases, the J end by 6 bases, with 14 bases between. CDR3 coding DNA: TGTGCCAGCAGTGACCGGGGGCCGCGTCAGCCCCAGCATTTT. This gives the protein CASSDRGPRQPQHF.

Concerning this clone: This CDR3 is also generated by other DNA sequences in the sample. This chain connects TRBV6-5 to TRBJ1-5, with no clear D. The length of the CDR3 is 13 residues. CDR1 MNHEY and CDR2 SVGAGI come from the germline V gene. The V gene lost 0 bases and the J gene lost 5 bases, with 5 bases spanning the gap. CDR3: CASSYSIDQPQHF. The CDR3 nucleotides read TGTGCCAGCAGTTACTCGATAGATCAGCCCCAGCATTTT.

The rearrangement links TRBV4-1 to TRBJ1-2, with D uncertain. Germline V CDR1 and CDR2: MGHRA, YSYEKL. Trimming took off 0 bases at V and 2 bases at J, with 13 bases between the two ends. CDR3 length: 16 residues. The CDR3 spells CASSQDLSARNYGYTF. The CDR3 DNA sequence: TGCGCCAGCAGCCAAGATCTCTCTGCGAGAAACTATGGCTACACCTTC.